This T cell receptor beta chain was identified in a study of blood T cell repertoires in COVID-19. Assay used: immunoSEQ multiplex PCR; TCRdb lists only in-frame clones, some missing. The sample lists a few hundred thousand clones, 80% to 90% occurring once. Germline CDR1 reads SGHAT; CDR2 reads FQDESV (reference sequence). The CDR3 totals 14 residues. The junction had 5 bases not matched to a gene; V was cut back by 6 bases and J by 3 bases. The age range of participants was about 18 to 100 years, with residence in about 25 US areas. The chain carries TRBV11-1 and TRBJ2-3, with 8 bases lining up with TRBD2. Sequencing was done on a sample of PBMCs or T cells enriched from blood (not recorded which). This clonotype was sampled from a woman aged 18 to 35 in a cohort exposed to, infected with or recovered from COVID-19 (not recorded which). CDR3: CASSLQRETDTQYF. The CDR3 DNA follows: TGTGCCAGCAGTCTGCAGCGGGAGACAGATACGCAGTATTTT.